This TCR beta chain stems from a study of spatial heterogeneity in lung cancer. Sample time point: sample taken at primary tumor resection. Frozen PBMC, nontumor lung or tumor provided whole RNA, which was sequenced unsorted. This CDR3 contains 12 residues. In the library, each TCR cDNA molecule bore its own unique molecular identifier. TCRdb ran MiXCR on the 5' RACE reads and lists one entry per CDR3 protein. The table includes some 12,000 distinct CDR3 sequences, roughly an eighth detected once. Ten or more counts support this clonotype. Sample: PBMCs, taken at surgery. The chain has TRBV1 and TRBJ2-1. TRBV1 counts as a pseudogene. The receptor's source is a female donor with early-stage non-small cell lung cancer. This chain's CDR3 is CTSSQERNEQFF. In DNA form, the CDR3 reads TGCACCAGCAGCCAAGAAAGGAATGAGCAGTTCTTC.